Listed below are T cell receptor beta chains from one sample, sequenced in a study of blood T cell repertoires in COVID-19. Profiling relied on immunoSEQ multiplex PCR, and the TCRdb table lists in-frame clones only, not all of them. The profile shows about 87,000 clones, about 79% of them singletons. Sequenced: peripheral blood. The source of these receptors is a woman in her 50s with acute or convalescent COVID-19. The CDR3 runs from the conserved cysteine through the conserved F or W. The D gene is left open where the match is weak. Where a row states a size, it is once, few, many or the class of an expanded clone; other rows omit it.

j_call v_call d_call clone_size cdr3_nt cdr3_aa
TRBJ1-2 TRBV7-2 TRBD1 once TGTGCCAGCAGCTTAGTTGGACAGGGGGACTATGGCTACACCTTC CASSLVGQGDYGYTF
TRBJ1-2 TRBV19 - - TGTGCCAGTAGTATAGATCTTACGGGGAACTATGGCTACACCTTC CASSIDLTGNYGYTF
TRBJ2-7 TRBV5-1 - - TGCGCCAGCAGCTTGGCCCCAGGGTTCCAGTACGAGCAGTACTTC CASSLAPGFQYEQYF
TRBJ1-4 TRBV9 - - TGTGCCAGCAGCGCAGGGGTGGCTAATGAAAAACTGTTTTTT CASSAGVANEKLFF
TRBJ2-3 TRBV27 - - TGTGCCAGCAGTTTATCAAGAGGTCGTGTCACAGATACGCAGTATTTT CASSLSRGRVTDTQYF
TRBJ2-7 TRBV28 - few TGTGCCAGCAGCCACCAGGGGGGCGCGGGGATAATAGACTACGAGCAGTACTTC CASSHQGGAGIIDYEQYF
TRBJ1-1 TRBV18 TRBD1 few TGTGCCAGCTCCCGGGACAGGGGGACTGAAGCTTTCTTT CASSRDRGTEAFF
TRBJ1-6 TRBV5-4 - - TGTGCCAGCAGCGTGGACGGGGATAATTCACCCCTCCACTTT CASSVDGDNSPLHF
TRBJ2-3 TRBV20-1 - few TGCAGTGCTGGGCAAGTGGGTACGCAGTATTTT CSAGQVGTQYF
TRBJ2-5 TRBV2 - - TGTGCCAGCAGTGAAGCGGCGTCCGGCAGGTCGGACTTC CASSEAASGRSDF
TRBJ2-7 TRBV2 TRBD2 - TGTGCCAGCATAGCGGGGCTAAGCTCCTACGAGCAGTACTTC CASIAGLSSYEQYF
TRBJ1-5 TRBV7-8 - - TGTGCCAGCAGCTCCCTTTTGAATCAGCCCCAGCATTTT CASSSLLNQPQHF
TRBJ2-7 TRBV18 - few TGTGCCAGCTCACCCGACACCAGATACGAGCAGTACTTC CASSPDTRYEQYF
TRBJ2-1 TRBV4-2 TRBD2 - TGTGCCAGCAGCCCATTAGCGGGGATCAATGAGCAGTTCTTC CASSPLAGINEQFF
TRBJ2-2 TRBV28 TRBD1 - TGTGCCAGCAGTTTATGGGGGACAGGGACGAACACCGGGGAGCTGTTTTTT CASSLWGTGTNTGELFF
TRBJ1-2 TRBV4-3 - few TGCGCCAGCAGCCACCTAGGGGTAGCTAACTATGGCTACACCTTC CASSHLGVANYGYTF
TRBJ2-3 TRBV7-3 - few TGTGCCAGCTCCAAAGGAACTACATACACAGATACGCAGTATTTT CASSKGTTYTDTQYF
TRBJ2-2 TRBV5-1 - few TGCGCCAGCAGCTTCGGACAGCCCGGGGAGCTGTTTTTT CASSFGQPGELFF
TRBJ2-3 TRBV7-2 TRBD2 - TGTGCCAGCAGCCCGGGACTAGCGGGGACTAGGGATACGCAGTATTTT CASSPGLAGTRDTQYF
TRBJ1-6 TRBV19 - - TGTGCCAGTAGAGGGGATGGAGATTCACCCCTCCACTTT CASRGDGDSPLHF
TRBJ1-1 TRBV3-1/TRBV3-2 - - TGTGCCAGCAGCCAAGGTATACAGAACACTGAAGCTTTCTTT CASSQGIQNTEAFF
TRBJ1-1 TRBV6-1 - - TGTGCCAGCAGTGAAAAGGGCCGGGGATCTGAAGCTTTCTTT CASSEKGRGSEAFF
TRBJ1-1 TRBV5-1 TRBD1 - TGCGCCAGCCGTAGGACAGGGGCTATGAACACTGAAGCTTTCTTT CASRRTGAMNTEAFF
TRBJ1-2 TRBV2 TRBD1 - TGTGCCAGCAGGTTAGGGGGCGGTATTAACTATGGCTACACCTTC CASRLGGGINYGYTF
TRBJ1-2 TRBV5-1 TRBD1 - TGCGCCAGCAGCTCCTCCGCAGGGGGCAGGAGCTATGGCTACACCTTC CASSSSAGGRSYGYTF
TRBJ2-7 TRBV7-8 - - TGTGCCAGCAGCTTAGCGGGGGGGCAGTACGAGCAGTACTTC CASSLAGGQYEQYF
TRBJ2-3 TRBV19 - - TGTGCCAGTAATCGCGGCGATCAGGATACGCAGTATTTT CASNRGDQDTQYF
TRBJ1-2 TRBV5-6 - - TGTGCCAGCAGCAGAGCGGGGCGGGGAGACTATGGCTACACCTTC CASSRAGRGDYGYTF